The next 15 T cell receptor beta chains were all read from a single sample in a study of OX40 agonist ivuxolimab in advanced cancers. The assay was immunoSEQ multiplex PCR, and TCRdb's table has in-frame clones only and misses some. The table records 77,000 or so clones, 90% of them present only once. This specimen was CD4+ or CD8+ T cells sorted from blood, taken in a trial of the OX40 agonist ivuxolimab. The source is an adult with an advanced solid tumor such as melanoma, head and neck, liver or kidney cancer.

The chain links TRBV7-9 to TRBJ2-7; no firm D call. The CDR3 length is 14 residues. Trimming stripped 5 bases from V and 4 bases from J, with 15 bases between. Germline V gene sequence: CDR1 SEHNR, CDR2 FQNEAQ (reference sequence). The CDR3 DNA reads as TGTGCCAGCAGCATCGCCCAGCTATCTTACGAGCAGTACTTC. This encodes CASSIAQLSYEQYF.

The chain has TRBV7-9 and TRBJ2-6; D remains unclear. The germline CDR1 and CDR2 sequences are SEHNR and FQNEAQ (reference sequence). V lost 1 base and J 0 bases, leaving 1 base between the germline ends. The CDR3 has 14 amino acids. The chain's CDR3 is CASSLGSGANVLTF. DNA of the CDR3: TGTGCCAGCAGCTTAGGCTCTGGGGCCAACGTCCTGACTTTC.

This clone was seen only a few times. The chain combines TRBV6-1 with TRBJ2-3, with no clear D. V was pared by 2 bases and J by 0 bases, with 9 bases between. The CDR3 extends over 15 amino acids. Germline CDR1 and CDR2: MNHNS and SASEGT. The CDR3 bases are TGTGCCAGCAGTGAAAACGGCGGAAGCACAGATACGCAGTATTTT. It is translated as CASSENGGSTDTQYF.

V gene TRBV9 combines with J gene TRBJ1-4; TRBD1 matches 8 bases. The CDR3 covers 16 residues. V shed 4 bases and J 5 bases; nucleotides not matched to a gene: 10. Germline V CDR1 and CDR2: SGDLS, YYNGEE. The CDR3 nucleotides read TGTGCCAGCAGCCCGGGACAGGACCTGTGGAATGAAAAACTGTTTTTT. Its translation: CASSPGQDLWNEKLFF.

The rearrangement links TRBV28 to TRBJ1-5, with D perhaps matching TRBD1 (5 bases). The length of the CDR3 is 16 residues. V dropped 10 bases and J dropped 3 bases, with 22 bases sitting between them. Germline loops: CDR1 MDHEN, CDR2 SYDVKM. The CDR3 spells CATNGALWPVNQPQHF. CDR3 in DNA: TGTGCCACTAACGGGGCCCTTTGGCCCGTCAATCAGCCCCAGCATTTT.

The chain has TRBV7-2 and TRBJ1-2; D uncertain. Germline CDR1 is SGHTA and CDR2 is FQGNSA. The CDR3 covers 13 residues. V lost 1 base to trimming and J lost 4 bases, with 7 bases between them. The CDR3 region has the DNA TGTGCCAGCAGCTTAGGGGTTTTCTATGGCTACACCTTC. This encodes CASSLGVFYGYTF.

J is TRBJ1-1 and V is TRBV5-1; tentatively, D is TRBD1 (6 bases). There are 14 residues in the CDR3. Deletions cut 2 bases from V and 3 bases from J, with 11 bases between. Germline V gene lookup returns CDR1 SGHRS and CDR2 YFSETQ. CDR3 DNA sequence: TGCGCCAGCAGCTTAGGACAGCGTGACACTGAAGCTTTCTTT. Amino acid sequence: CASSLGQRDTEAFF.

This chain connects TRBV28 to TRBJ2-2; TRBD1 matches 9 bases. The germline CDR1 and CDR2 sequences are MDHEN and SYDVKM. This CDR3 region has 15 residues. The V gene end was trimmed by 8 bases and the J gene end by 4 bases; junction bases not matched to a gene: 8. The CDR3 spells CASYPGTGPTGELFF. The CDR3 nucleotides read TGTGCCAGCTACCCCGGGACAGGGCCCACCGGGGAGCTGTTTTTT.

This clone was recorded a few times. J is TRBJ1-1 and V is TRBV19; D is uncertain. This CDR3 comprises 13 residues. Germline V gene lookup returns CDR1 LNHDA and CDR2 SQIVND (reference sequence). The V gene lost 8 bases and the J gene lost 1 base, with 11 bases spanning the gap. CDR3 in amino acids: CASAPSQNTEAFF. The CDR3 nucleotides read TGTGCCAGTGCCCCCAGCCAGAACACTGAAGCTTTCTTT.

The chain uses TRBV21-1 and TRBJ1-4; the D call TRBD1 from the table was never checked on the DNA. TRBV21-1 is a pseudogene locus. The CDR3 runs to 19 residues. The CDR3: CASSKVPINYRTGENPLFF. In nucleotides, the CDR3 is TGTGCCAGCAGCAAAGTCCCAATCAACTACCGGACAGGGGAAAATCCGCTGTTTTTT.

In DNA form, the CDR3 reads TGTGCCAGCAGTTCAGGCTACACTAACTATGGCTACACCTTC. This sequence encodes CASSSGYTNYGYTF. V is TRBV6-6 and J is TRBJ1-2, with D unresolved. Germline V gives CDR1 MNHNY, CDR2 SVGAGI (reference sequence). The CDR3 length is 14 residues. The germline V and J ends were trimmed by 4 bases and 0 bases, with 9 bases remaining between them.

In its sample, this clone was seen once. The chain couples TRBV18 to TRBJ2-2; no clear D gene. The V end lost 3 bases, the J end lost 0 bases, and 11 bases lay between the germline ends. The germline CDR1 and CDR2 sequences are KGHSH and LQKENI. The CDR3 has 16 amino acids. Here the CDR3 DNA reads TGTGCCAGCTCACCGTTATCCGTTACGAACACCGGGGAGCTGTTTTTT. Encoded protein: CASSPLSVTNTGELFF.

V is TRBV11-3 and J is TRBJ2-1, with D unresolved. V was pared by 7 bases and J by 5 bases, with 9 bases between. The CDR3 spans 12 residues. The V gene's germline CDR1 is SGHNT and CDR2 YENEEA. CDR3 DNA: TGTGCCAGCAACCAGGTTAACAATGAGCAGTTCTTC. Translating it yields CASNQVNNEQFF.

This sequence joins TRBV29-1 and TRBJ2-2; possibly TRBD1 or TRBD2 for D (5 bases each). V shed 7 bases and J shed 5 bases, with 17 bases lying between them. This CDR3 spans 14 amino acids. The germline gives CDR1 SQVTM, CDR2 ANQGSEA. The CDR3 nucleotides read TGCAGCGGCAGGGCGGGCCGGGGAACCGGGGAGCTGTTTTTT. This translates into CSGRAGRGTGELFF.

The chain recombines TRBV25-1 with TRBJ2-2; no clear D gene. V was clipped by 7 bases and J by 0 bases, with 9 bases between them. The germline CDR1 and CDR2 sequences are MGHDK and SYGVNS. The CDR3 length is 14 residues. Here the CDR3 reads CASMTVANTGELFF. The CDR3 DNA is TGTGCCAGCATGACTGTCGCGAACACCGGGGAGCTGTTTTTT. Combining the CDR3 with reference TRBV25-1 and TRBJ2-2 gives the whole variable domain EADIYQTPRYLVIGTGKKITLECSQTMGHDKMYWYQQDPGMELHLIHYSYGVNSTEKGDLSSESTVSRIRTEHFPLTLESARPSHTSQYLCASMTVANTGELFFGEGSRLTVL.